Listed below are T cell receptor beta chains from one sample, sequenced in a study of Graves' ophthalmopathy and Graves' hyperthyroidism. From the multiplex PCR reads, TCRdb called clonotypes with MiXCR, one entry per CDR3 protein. The table has about 370,000 distinct CDR3 sequences, about 18% seen once. Source material: peripheral blood. The source of these receptors is an adult woman with stable Graves' hyperthyroidism. The CDR3 runs from the conserved cysteine through the conserved F or W. D genes are given only for firm matches. The listing skips clone size in some rows; elsewhere it reads once, few, many or a size class.

v_call	j_call	clone_size	d_call	cdr3_aa	cdr3_nt
TRBV7-2	TRBJ2-7	many	TRBD2	CASSLVQGTSGRSHEQYF	TGTGCCAGCAGCTTAGTGCAAGGGACTAGCGGGAGGTCCCACGAGCAGTACTTC
TRBV27	TRBJ2-7	many	TRBD1	CASSLTGTGYYEQYF	TGTGCCAGCAGTTTAACCGGGACAGGGTACTACGAGCAGTACTTC
TRBV27	TRBJ2-7	many	TRBD2	CASSLGRGAHEQYF	TGTGCCAGCAGTTTAGGGCGGGGGGCCCACGAGCAGTACTTC
TRBV28	TRBJ1-1	many	.	CAIVRAGRTEAFF	TGTGCCATCGTCCGGGCAGGGCGTACTGAAGCTTTCTTT
TRBV6-1	TRBJ2-7	.	TRBD1	CASSEGTDRDEQYF	TGTGCCAGCAGTGAAGGGACAGACAGGGACGAGCAGTACTTC
TRBV4-1	TRBJ1-3	few	.	CASSPVGVYTIYF	TGCGCCAGCAGCCCGGTGGGAGTATACACCATATATTTT
TRBV2	TRBJ2-7	.	TRBD2	CASIREAGTYEQYF	TGTGCCAGCATCCGGGAAGCGGGGACCTACGAGCAGTACTTC
TRBV20-1	TRBJ1-2	many	TRBD1	CSAPDRSYGYTF	TGCAGTGCTCCGGACAGGAGCTATGGCTACACCTTC
TRBV4-1	TRBJ2-7	.	TRBD2	CASSRGGGVDEQYF	TGCGCCAGCAGCCGGGGGGGGGGAGTGGACGAGCAGTACTTC
TRBV6-1	TRBJ1-5	.	.	CASSELTQLQHF	TGTGCCAGCAGTGAACTCACGCAGCTCCAGCATTTT
TRBV30	TRBJ1-5	many	.	CAWSVGQPNQPQHF	TGTGCCTGGAGCGTGGGGCAGCCTAATCAGCCCCAGCATTTT
TRBV19	TRBJ2-7	many	TRBD1	CAKSPWTGNEQYF	TGTGCCAAGAGTCCTTGGACAGGGAATGAGCAGTACTTC
TRBV10-1	TRBJ2-7	many	.	CASSSDGASYEQYF	TGCGCCAGCAGCTCTGACGGGGCCTCCTACGAGCAGTACTTC
TRBV2	TRBJ1-5	.	.	CASSSWGERQPQHF	TGTGCCAGCAGTTCCTGGGGTGAGCGGCAGCCCCAGCATTTT
TRBV5-5	TRBJ1-2	few	TRBD1	CASSPDPGQDYGYTF	TGTGCCAGCAGCCCGGACCCGGGACAGGACTATGGCTACACCTTC
TRBV6-5	TRBJ1-2	.	.	CASSFDRSPGGYGYTF	TGTGCCAGCAGTTTCGACAGGTCCCCTGGGGGCTATGGCTACACCTTC
TRBV20-1	TRBJ2-7	.	.	CSAYNGLSYEQYF	TGCAGTGCTTATAACGGACTGTCCTACGAGCAGTACTTC
TRBV5-6	TRBJ1-2	many	.	CASSLDVADYGYTF	TGTGCCAGCAGCTTGGACGTGGCCGACTATGGCTACACCTTC
TRBV12-3/TRBV12-4	TRBJ1-1	many	.	CASSFTYEAFF	TGTGCCAGCAGTTTTACCTATGAAGCTTTCTTT
TRBV19	TRBJ1-1	few	.	CASSWRTILNTEAFF	TGTGCCAGTAGTTGGCGGACAATATTGAACACTGAAGCTTTCTTT
TRBV10-3	TRBJ1-2	many	.	CAISEFRDGYTF	TGTGCCATCAGTGAGTTCAGGGATGGCTACACCTTC
TRBV10-3	TRBJ2-7	many	.	CAIQESYEQYF	TGTGCCATACAGGAGTCCTACGAGCAGTACTTC
TRBV6-1	TRBJ1-5	many	.	CASSETPTGGAARPQHF	TGTGCCAGCAGTGAAACCCCGACGGGGGGGGCGGCTCGGCCCCAGCATTTT
TRBV20-1	TRBJ1-6	.	.	CSARLSRGKNSPLHF	TGCAGTGCTAGACTCTCGCGAGGGAAGAATTCACCCCTCCACTTT
TRBV4-2	TRBJ2-2	.	.	CASSQESGTANTGELFF	TGTGCCAGCAGCCAAGAATCGGGAACTGCGAACACCGGGGAGCTGTTTTTT
TRBV7-2	TRBJ2-5	few	.	CASSFISVQETQYF	TGTGCCAGCAGCTTCATAAGCGTCCAAGAGACCCAGTACTTC
TRBV3-1	TRBJ2-7	few	.	CASSQGARGPYEQYF	TGTGCCAGCAGCCAAGGCGCCAGGGGTCCCTACGAGCAGTACTTC
TRBV20-1	TRBJ2-7	many	.	CSARPGTSRTYEQYF	TGCAGTGCTAGACCGGGTACTAGCAGGACCTACGAGCAGTACTTC
TRBV2	TRBJ2-7	many	TRBD2	CASRIRLAGTYEQYF	TGTGCCAGCAGAATCCGACTAGCGGGGACCTACGAGCAGTACTTC
TRBV12-3/TRBV12-4	TRBJ2-5	.	.	CASSPPIVGRETQYF	TGTGCCAGCAGTCCCCCGATAGTAGGACGAGAGACCCAGTACTTC
TRBV28	TRBJ2-7	many	TRBD1	CASSSGTGGTYEQYF	TGTGCCAGCAGTTCCGGGACAGGGGGAACCTACGAGCAGTACTTC
TRBV11-1	TRBJ2-2	.	.	CASSPRAGANTGELFF	TGTGCCAGCAGCCCTCGCGCAGGGGCGAACACCGGGGAGCTGTTTTTT
TRBV4-1	TRBJ2-7	few	.	CASSQVLGSHYEQYF	TGCGCCAGCAGCCAAGTTTTGGGGAGCCACTACGAGCAGTACTTC
TRBV6-5	TRBJ1-1	.	.	CASSYGRKNTEAFF	TGTGCCAGCAGTTACGGACGGAAGAACACTGAAGCTTTCTTT
TRBV6-1	TRBJ1-6	.	.	CASSPEGQHSSPLHF	TGTGCCAGCAGTCCAGAAGGACAGCATAGTTCACCCCTCCACTTT
TRBV4-2	TRBJ1-2	many	TRBD1	CATNTGGGGGYTF	TGTGCCACAAATACAGGGGGCGGAGGTGGCTACACCTTC
TRBV7-2	TRBJ2-7	many	TRBD1	CASSSKIDRGRVEQYF	TGTGCCAGCAGCTCCAAGATCGACAGGGGCAGAGTCGAGCAGTACTTC
TRBV10-3	TRBJ2-7	many	TRBD1	CATVGTGAYEQYF	TGTGCCACGGTGGGGACAGGGGCGTACGAGCAGTACTTC
TRBV6-6	TRBJ2-6	many	.	CASRGSYYDGGLGANVLTF	TGTGCCAGCAGGGGCTCTTATTACGACGGGGGGCTAGGGGCCAACGTCCTGACTTTC
TRBV28	TRBJ2-7	many	.	CASSFGGASSYEQYF	TGTGCCAGCAGTTTCGGAGGGGCCAGCTCCTACGAGCAGTACTTC
TRBV6-2/TRBV6-3	TRBJ2-1	.	.	CASSRATGYNEQFF	TGTGCCAGCAGTCGCGCGACTGGATACAATGAGCAGTTCTTC
TRBV12-3/TRBV12-4	TRBJ1-2	many	.	CASSWALSNYGYTF	TGTGCCAGCAGTTGGGCCCTCAGTAACTATGGCTACACCTTC
TRBV19	TRBJ1-1	many	.	CASSIVELNTEAFF	TGTGCCAGTAGTATAGTGGAGTTGAACACTGAAGCTTTCTTT